The rows below give T cell receptor beta chains drawn from one sample of a study of technical replicates of blood from several donors. Clones were sequenced by immunoSEQ multiplex PCR, and TCRdb holds only the in-frame ones, with some missing. Found here are tens of thousands of clones, 92% of them singletons; the top ten hold approximately 0.4%. Specimen: T cells isolated from PBMCs. Receptors originate from a human donor in good health. Both conserved end residues are part of each CDR3.

J,V,CDR3
TRBJ1-3,TRBV5-4,CASSSGSVPAGNTIYF
TRBJ2-3,TRBV2,CASSGGGQGIDTQYF
TRBJ2-5,TRBV5-4,CASSHQGLETQYF
TRBJ1-1,TRBV5-1,CASSLGGRQLNTEAFF
TRBJ1-2,TRBV10-3,CAISRDRGNYGYTF
TRBJ1-2,TRBV6-1,CASSVGQTYGYTF
TRBJ2-1,TRBV4-1,CASSAGGGLASGRGDEQFF
TRBJ2-1,TRBV5-4,CASSFGTSLGNEQFF
TRBJ2-7,TRBV9,CASSEGQGLSQYF
TRBJ2-5,TRBV7-9,CASSPAETQYF
TRBJ2-7,TRBV6-4,CASSLDLLLVEQYF
TRBJ1-3,TRBV5-1,CASSRDRSSGNTIYF
TRBJ2-1,TRBV15,CATRTGFSYNEQFF
TRBJ1-4,TRBV30,CAWREVNANEKLFF
TRBJ2-7,TRBV5-8,CARQGRGGTYEQYF
TRBJ1-2,TRBV11-2,CASSLSTGDGGYTF
TRBJ2-3,TRBV7-2,CASSFHSSSPDTQYF
TRBJ2-5,TRBV19,CAARDTQETQYF
TRBJ1-1,TRBV5-4,CASSRRAGNTEAFF
TRBJ1-1,TRBV9,CASSAKTGLGTEAFF
TRBJ2-1,TRBV5-1,CASSSSGSSYNEQFF
TRBJ1-5,TRBV2,CASRPPGSGPYSNQPQHF
TRBJ2-6,TRBV5-1,CASSLGGGANVLTF
TRBJ2-7,TRBV10-3,CAIRGDRGDSYEQYF
TRBJ1-4,TRBV5-1,CASSLVATENEKLFF
TRBJ1-1,TRBV6-1,CASRATGNTEAFF
TRBJ1-5,TRBV7-9,CASSSYRGLNQPQHF
TRBJ2-1,TRBV4-2,CASSQDKEGADEQFF
TRBJ1-4,TRBV10-3,CATTAVGWSEKLFF
TRBJ2-2,TRBV5-4,CASRWDFPTGELFF
TRBJ2-3,TRBV7-9,CASSLVLAGGPDTQYF
TRBJ2-7,TRBV9,CASSVEGAYEQYF
TRBJ2-7,TRBV4-1,CASSQAAPGINEQYF
TRBJ1-5,TRBV6-5,CASSYGTGFNQPQHF
TRBJ2-5,TRBV19,CASSVSYRAGGETQYF
TRBJ1-5,TRBV6-5,CASSYRGNNQPQHF
TRBJ2-1,TRBV18,CASSRDRERHNEQFF
NA,TRBV13,CASSPSYEQYF
TRBJ2-1,TRBV25-1,CASSEYWTSGTNEQFF
TRBJ1-1,TRBV27,CASSPLLGGTEAFF
TRBJ2-3,TRBV5-5,CASSLETSEDTQYF
TRBJ1-5,TRBV19,CASMRGNQPQHF
TRBJ1-1,TRBV4-1,CASSQDGSSTEAFF
TRBJ2-7,TRBV5-1,CASSWDRGEQYF
TRBJ2-1,TRBV28,CASKREGSIGEQFF
TRBJ1-1,TRBV18,CASSPSGNTEAFF
TRBJ2-7,TRBV9,CASSVATGSSYEQYF
TRBJ2-5,TRBV27,CASSPLGRRTSQETQYF
TRBJ1-1,TRBV9,CASSVGVGNTEAFF
TRBJ2-7,TRBV28,CASDWGQGFEQYF
TRBJ1-2,TRBV19,CASSEGQGAGGYTF
TRBJ2-7,TRBV29-1,CSVETGSYEQYF
TRBJ1-4,TRBV7-9,CASSLGTQEEKLFF
TRBJ2-1,TRBV19,CATLLAGGYEQFF
TRBJ1-3,TRBV6-5,CASSRQSFSGNTIYF
TRBJ1-2,TRBV5-4,CASSNLQEGYTF
TRBJ2-5,TRBV7-8,CASSHRLAQETQYF
TRBJ1-2,TRBV28,CASRLNTGGNYGYTF
TRBJ1-3,TRBV30,CAWSEGTGNTIYF
TRBJ1-5,TRBV2,CASSEEASNQPQHF